The source of this TCR beta chain is a study of cytomegalovirus exposure and HLA in healthy donors. Sequencing used immunoSEQ multiplex PCR; TCRdb keeps in-frame clones, though not all of them. This sample carries 82,000 or so clones, 85% to 95% of them seen once, and the ten largest clones take roughly 0.65%. The CDR3 loop spans 15 amino acids. The trim removed 4 bases at V and 6 bases at J, leaving 8 bases unmatched. The TCR comes from a young man in good health and CMV-seronegative. The rearrangement links TRBV23-1 to TRBJ2-2; TRBD1 matches at 7 bases. TRBV23-1 has ORF status, its function being uncertain. Source material: PBMCs. CDR3 nucleotides: TGCGCCAGCAGTCGGTCGACAGGGAGATCCGGGGAGCTGTTTTTT. Residues: CASSRSTGRSGELFF.